These 7 T cell receptor beta chains originate from one sample sequenced in a study of CD4 T cells in relation to SARS-CoV-2 and coronaviruses. CD4+ T cells from unexposed donors were obtained before the COVID-19 pandemic (2011-2018). After ten to eleven days of culture, CD4+ T cells were isolated. Some clones are missing from TCRdb's copy, which holds only in-frame ones; the method was immunoSEQ multiplex PCR. The sample lists some 21,000 clones, over 70% occurring once. The antigens of these receptors remain unknown. Sequencing was done on a sample of CD4+ T cells from PBMCs, cultured in vitro. Source of these receptors: a human donor in good health.

The chain employs TRBV7-8 and TRBJ1-2; 7 nucleotides align to TRBD1. This CDR3 is 16 amino acids long. V lost 5 bases to trimming and J lost 8 bases; unmatched junction nucleotides: 17. Germline loops: CDR1 SGHVS, CDR2 FQNEAQ. This CDR3 reads CASSLGPQTGMRGYTF. The CDR3 nucleotides read TGTGCCAGCAGCCTTGGGCCCCAGACAGGGATGCGAGGCTACACCTTC.

The rearrangement uses TRBV9 and TRBJ2-2; 9 bases are shared with TRBD2. CDR1 is SGDLS and CDR2 is YYNGEE in the germline V gene. Trimming removed 0 bases from V and 1 base from J; junction bases left unmatched: 4. The CDR3 runs to 17 residues. CDR3 coding DNA: TGTGCCAGCAGCGTAGTAGGGACTAGCATGAACACCGGGGAGCTGTTTTTT. Protein sequence: CASSVVGTSMNTGELFF.

V gene TRBV3-1 (or the pseudogene TRBV3-2) combines with J gene TRBJ1-6; 9 bases agree with TRBD1. After removal of 4 bases from V and 8 bases from J, the junction contained 3 bases not matched to a gene. Germline V gene sequence: CDR1 LGHDT, CDR2 YNNKEL (reference sequence). The CDR3 sequence is 14 residues long. CDR3 protein: CASSLRDRDSPLHF. In DNA, the CDR3 is TGTGCCAGCAGCCTCCGGGACAGGGATTCACCCCTCCACTTT.

The V and J genes are TRBV13 and TRBJ1-2; a weak D match, TRBD1 (6 bases). CDR3 length: 20 residues. Germline CDR1 and CDR2: PRHDT and FYEKMQ (reference sequence). Trimming stripped 5 bases from V and 3 bases from J, with 31 bases between. The CDR3 nucleotides read TGTGCCAGCAGCCCTTTTTTAGTAACGGGGGCCAGACCGAGGGACTATGGCTACACCTTC. It encodes CASSPFLVTGARPRDYGYTF. Filled out from reference TRBV13 and TRBJ1-2, the complete variable domain reads AAGVIQSPRHLIKEKRETATLKCYPIPRHDTVYWYQQGPGQDPQFLISFYEKMQSDKGSIPDRFSAQQFSDYHSELNMSSLELGDSALYFCASSPFLVTGARPRDYGYTFGSGTRLTVV.

The chain uses TRBV5-8 and TRBJ1-3; possible D gene TRBD1, 5 bases. V lost 4 bases and J 4 bases, leaving 18 bases between the germline ends. The CDR3 sequence is 16 residues long. CDR1 and CDR2 from the germline V gene are SGHTS and YDEGEE. In DNA form, the CDR3 reads TGTGCCAGCAGCCACCGCCTAAGGGACCCGGGAAACACCATATATTTT. Residues: CASSHRLRDPGNTIYF.

The chain has TRBV3-1 (or the pseudogene TRBV3-2) and TRBJ1-5; possibly TRBD1 for D (6 bases). Germline values: CDR1 LGHDT, CDR2 YNNKEL (reference sequence). The CDR3 runs 15 residues. V was pared by 3 bases and J by 1 base, with 10 bases between. The CDR3 spells CASSQGGQSNQPQHF. The CDR3 nucleotides read TGTGCCAGCAGCCAGGGGGGGCAGAGCAATCAGCCCCAGCATTTT.

The V and J genes are TRBV30 and TRBJ1-2; 7 bases match TRBD1. Germline V lookup: CDR1 GTSNPN, CDR2 SVGIG (reference sequence). The V and J ends lost 0 bases and 2 bases, in that order; junction bases with no gene match: 12. The length of the CDR3 is 17 residues. CDR3 region: CAWSVSEWGQRNYGYTF. The DNA of the CDR3 is TGTGCCTGGAGTGTATCCGAGTGGGGACAGCGGAACTATGGCTACACCTTC.